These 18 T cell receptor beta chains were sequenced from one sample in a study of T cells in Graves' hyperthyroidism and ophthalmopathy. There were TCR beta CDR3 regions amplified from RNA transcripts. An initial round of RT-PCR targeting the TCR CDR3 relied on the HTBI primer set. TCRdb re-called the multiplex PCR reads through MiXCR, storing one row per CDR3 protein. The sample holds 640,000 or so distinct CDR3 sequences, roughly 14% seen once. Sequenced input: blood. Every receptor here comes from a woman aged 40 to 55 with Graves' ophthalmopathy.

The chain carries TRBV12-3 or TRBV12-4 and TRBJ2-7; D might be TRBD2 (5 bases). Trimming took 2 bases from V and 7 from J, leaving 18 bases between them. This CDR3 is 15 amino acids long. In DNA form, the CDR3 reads TGTGCCAGCAGTTTAAGAGGGCTTGGGATGGGGGAGCAGTACTTC. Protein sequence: CASSLRGLGMGEQYF.

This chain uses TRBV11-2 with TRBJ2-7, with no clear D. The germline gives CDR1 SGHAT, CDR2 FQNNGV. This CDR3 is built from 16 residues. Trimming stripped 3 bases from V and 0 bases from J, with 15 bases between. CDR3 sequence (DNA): TGTGCCAGCAGCTTTAATCCCCGGTCGAGCTCCTACGAGCAGTACTTC. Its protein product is CASSFNPRSSSYEQYF. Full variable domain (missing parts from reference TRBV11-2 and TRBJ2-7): EAGVAQSPRYKIIEKRQSVAFWCNPISGHATLYWYQQILGQGPKLLIQFQNNGVVDDSQLPKDRFSAERLKGVDSTLKIQPAKLEDSAVYLCASSFNPRSSSYEQYFGPGTRLTVT.

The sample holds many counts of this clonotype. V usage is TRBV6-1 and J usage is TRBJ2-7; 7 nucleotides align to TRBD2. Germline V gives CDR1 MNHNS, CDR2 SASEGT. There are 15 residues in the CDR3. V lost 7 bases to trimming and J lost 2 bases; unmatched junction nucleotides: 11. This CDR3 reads CASTPEGLAAYEQYF. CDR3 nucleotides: TGTGCCAGCACCCCCGAGGGGCTAGCGGCCTACGAGCAGTACTTC.

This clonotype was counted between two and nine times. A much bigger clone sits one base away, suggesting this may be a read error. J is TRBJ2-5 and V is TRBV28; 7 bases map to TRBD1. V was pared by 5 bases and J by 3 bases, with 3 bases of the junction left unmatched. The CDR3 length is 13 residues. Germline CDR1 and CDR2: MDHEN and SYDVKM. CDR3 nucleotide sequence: TGTGCCAGCAGTGACAGGGCCGAAGAGACCCAGTACTTC. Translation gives CASSDRAEETQYF.

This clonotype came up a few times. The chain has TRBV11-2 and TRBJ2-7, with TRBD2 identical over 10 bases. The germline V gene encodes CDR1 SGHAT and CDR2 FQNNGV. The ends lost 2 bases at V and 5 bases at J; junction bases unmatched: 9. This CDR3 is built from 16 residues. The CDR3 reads CASSLRSASGSNEQYF. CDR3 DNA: TGTGCCAGCAGCTTACGGTCGGCTAGCGGGAGTAACGAGCAGTACTTC.

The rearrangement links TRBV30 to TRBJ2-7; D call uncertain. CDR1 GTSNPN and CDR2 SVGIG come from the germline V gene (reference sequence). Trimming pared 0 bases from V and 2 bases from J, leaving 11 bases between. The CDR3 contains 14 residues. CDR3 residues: CAWSVNGVAYEQYF. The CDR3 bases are TGTGCCTGGAGTGTCAATGGGGTTGCCTACGAGCAGTACTTC.

The CDR3 sequence: CSVDSSEQYF. In DNA form, the CDR3 reads TGCAGCGTTGATTCGAGCGAGCAGTACTTC. This chain joins TRBV29-1 and TRBJ2-7; D is undetermined. Per germline, CDR1 SQVTM and CDR2 ANQGSEA. The CDR3 is made up of 10 amino acids. Trimming removed 3 bases at V and 6 bases at J, with 6 bases between.

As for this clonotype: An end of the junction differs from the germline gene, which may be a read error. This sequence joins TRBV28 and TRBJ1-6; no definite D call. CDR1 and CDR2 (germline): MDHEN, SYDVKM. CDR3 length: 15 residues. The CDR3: CASTFRGENNSPLRF. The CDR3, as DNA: TGTGCCAGCACCTTCCGCGGGGAGAATAATTCACCCCTCCGCTTT.

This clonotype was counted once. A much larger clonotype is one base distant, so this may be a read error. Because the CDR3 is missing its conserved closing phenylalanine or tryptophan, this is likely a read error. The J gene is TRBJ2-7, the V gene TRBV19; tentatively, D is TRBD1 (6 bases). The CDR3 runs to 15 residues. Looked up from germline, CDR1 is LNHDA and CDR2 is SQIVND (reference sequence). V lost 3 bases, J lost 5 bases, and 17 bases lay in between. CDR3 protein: CASSILNRAADEQYS. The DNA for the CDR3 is TGTGCCAGTAGTATCTTAAACAGGGCGGCCGACGAGCAGTACTCC.

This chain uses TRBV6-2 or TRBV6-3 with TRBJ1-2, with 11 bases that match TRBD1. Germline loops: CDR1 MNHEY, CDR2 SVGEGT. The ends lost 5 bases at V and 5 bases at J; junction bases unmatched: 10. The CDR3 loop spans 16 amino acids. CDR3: CASSLNGQGARYGYTF. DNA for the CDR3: TGTGCCAGCAGTCTAAATGGACAGGGGGCGCGGTATGGCTACACCTTC.

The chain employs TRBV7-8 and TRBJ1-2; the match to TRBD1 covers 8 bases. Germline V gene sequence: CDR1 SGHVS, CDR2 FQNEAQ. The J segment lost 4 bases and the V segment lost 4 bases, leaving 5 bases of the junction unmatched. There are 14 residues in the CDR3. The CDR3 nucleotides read TGTGCCAGCAGCTCGACAGGGGCCGGCTATGGCTACACCTTC. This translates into CASSSTGAGYGYTF.

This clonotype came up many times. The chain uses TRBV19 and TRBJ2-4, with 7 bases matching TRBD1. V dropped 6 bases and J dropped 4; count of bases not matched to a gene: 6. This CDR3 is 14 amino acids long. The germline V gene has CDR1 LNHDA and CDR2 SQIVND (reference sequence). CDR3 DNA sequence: TGTGCCAGTAGGGATCCAGGGGGTAAAAACATTCAGTACTTC. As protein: CASRDPGGKNIQYF.

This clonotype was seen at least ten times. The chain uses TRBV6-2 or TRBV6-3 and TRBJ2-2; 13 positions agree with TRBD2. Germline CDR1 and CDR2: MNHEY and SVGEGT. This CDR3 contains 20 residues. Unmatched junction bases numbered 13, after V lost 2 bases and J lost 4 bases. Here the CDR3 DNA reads TGTGCCAGCAGTTACCCCATCCGGACTAGCGGGAGCCTCCCCACCGGGGAGCTGTTTTTT. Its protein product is CASSYPIRTSGSLPTGELFF.

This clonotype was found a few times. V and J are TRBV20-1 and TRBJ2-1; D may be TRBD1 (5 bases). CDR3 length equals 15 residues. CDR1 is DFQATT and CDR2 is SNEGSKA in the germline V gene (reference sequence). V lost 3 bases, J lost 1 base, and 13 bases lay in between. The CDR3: CSASPGSLSYNEQFF. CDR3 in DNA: TGCAGTGCTAGCCCAGGGTCACTTTCCTACAATGAGCAGTTCTTC.

The CDR3: CASSLEGVPDTEAFF. The CDR3 region has the DNA TGCGCCAGCAGCTTGGAAGGGGTTCCCGACACTGAAGCTTTCTTT. This chain joins TRBV5-1 and TRBJ1-1, with D possibly TRBD1 on 5 matching bases. The CDR3 is 15 amino acids. Germline values: CDR1 SGHRS, CDR2 YFSETQ. V was pared by 0 bases and J by 3 bases, with 12 bases between.

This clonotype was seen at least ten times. The CDR3 coding sequence is TGTGCCAGTAGTACAGGGGGCCGGATGACCACCTACGAGCAGTACTTC. Protein product: CASSTGGRMTTYEQYF. The rearrangement links TRBV19 to TRBJ2-7, with 8 bases identical to TRBD1. The CDR3 is made up of 16 amino acids. From germline, CDR1 is LNHDA and CDR2 SQIVND (reference sequence). With 4 bases clipped from V and 2 bases from J, the junction kept 10 bases outside the gene matches.

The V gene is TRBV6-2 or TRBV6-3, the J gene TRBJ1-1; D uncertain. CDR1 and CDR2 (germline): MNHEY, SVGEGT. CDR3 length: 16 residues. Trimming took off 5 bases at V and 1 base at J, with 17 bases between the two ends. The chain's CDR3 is CASSPMWTVRNTEAFF. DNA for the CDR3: TGTGCCAGCAGTCCTATGTGGACGGTCCGGAACACTGAAGCTTTCTTT.

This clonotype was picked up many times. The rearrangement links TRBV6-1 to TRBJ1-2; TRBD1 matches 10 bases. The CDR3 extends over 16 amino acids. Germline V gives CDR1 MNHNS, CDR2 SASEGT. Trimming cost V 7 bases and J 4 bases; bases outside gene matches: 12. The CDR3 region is CASTPKAGQGFYGYTF. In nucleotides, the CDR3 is TGTGCCAGCACTCCCAAGGCGGGACAGGGGTTCTATGGCTACACCTTC.